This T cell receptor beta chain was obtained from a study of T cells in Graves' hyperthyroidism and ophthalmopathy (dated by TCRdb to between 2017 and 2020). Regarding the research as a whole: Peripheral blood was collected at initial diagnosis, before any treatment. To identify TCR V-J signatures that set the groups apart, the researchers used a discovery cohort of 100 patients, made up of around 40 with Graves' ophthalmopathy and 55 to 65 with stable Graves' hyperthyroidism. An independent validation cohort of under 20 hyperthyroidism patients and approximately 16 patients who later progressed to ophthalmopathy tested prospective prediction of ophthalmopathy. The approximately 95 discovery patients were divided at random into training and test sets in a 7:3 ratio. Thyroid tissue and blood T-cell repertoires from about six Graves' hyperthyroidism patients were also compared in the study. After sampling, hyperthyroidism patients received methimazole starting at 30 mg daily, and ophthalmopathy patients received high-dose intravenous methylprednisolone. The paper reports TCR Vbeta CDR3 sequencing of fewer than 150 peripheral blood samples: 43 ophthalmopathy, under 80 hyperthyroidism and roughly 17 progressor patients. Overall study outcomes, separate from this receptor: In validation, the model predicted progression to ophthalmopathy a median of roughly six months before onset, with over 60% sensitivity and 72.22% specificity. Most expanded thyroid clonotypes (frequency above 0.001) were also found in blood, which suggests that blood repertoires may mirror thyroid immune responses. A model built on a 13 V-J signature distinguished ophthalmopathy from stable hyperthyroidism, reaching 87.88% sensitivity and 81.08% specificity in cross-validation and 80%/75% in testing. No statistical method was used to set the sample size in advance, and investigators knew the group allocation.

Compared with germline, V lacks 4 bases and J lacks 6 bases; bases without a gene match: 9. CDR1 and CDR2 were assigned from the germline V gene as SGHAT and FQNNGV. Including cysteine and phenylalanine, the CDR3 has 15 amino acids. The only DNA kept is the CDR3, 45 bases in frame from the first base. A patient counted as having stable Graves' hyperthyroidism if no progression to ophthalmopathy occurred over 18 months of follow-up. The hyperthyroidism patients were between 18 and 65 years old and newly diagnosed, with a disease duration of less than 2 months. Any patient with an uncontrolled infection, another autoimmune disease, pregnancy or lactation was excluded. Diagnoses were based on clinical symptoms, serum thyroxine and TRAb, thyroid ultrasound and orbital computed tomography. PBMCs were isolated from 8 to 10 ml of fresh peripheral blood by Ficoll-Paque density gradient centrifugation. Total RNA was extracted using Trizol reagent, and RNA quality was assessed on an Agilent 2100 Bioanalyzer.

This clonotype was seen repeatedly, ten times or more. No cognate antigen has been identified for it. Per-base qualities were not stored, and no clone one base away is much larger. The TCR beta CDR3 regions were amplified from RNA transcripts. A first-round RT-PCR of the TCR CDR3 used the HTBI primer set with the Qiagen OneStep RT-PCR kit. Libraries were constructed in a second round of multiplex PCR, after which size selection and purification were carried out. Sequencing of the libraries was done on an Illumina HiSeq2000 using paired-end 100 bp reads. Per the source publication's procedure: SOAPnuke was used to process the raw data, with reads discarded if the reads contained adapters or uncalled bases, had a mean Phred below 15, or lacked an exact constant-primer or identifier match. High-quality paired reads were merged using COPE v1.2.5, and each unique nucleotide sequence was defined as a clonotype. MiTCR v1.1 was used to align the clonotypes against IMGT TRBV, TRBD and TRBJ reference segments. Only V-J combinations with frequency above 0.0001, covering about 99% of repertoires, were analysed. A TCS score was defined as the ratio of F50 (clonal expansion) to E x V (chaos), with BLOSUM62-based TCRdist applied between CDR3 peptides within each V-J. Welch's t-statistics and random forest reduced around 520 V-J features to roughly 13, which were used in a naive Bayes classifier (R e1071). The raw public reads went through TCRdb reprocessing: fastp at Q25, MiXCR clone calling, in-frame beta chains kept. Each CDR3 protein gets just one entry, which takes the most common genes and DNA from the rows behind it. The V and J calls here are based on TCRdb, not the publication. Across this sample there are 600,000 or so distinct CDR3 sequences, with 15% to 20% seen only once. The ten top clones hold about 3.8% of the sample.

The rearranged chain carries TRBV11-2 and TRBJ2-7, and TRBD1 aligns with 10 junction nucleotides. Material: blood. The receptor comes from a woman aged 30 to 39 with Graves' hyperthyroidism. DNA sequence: TGTGCCAGCAGCTGGGGACAGGGGAGGGTATCCGAGCAGTACTTC. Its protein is CASSWGQGRVSEQYF.